This T cell receptor (beta chain) was found in a study of T-cell memory formation after mild COVID-19. The CDR3 has 14 amino acids. Trimming removed 8 bases at V and 8 bases at J, with 21 bases between. Germline V gene data show CDR1 as LNHNV and CDR2 as YYDKDF (reference sequence). Regarding this clonotype: As yet, its antigen is unknown.

Overall study results and limits: While clones contracting from day 15 to 85 were balanced between CD4 and CD8, later expanders leaned CD4+. Among contracting clones, CD4+ were mainly CM/EM and CD8+ enriched in EMRA.

TCRdb re-called the 5' RACE reads with MiXCR, one entry per CDR3 protein. The data show about 560,000 distinct CDR3 sequences, 17% seen once. The sample was PBMCs or a T cell subset sorted from them (not recorded which). The chain has TRBV15 and TRBJ1-1; no reliable D call. The origin of this receptor is an adult woman who had mild COVID-19 (a few samples of this study predate the infection). Cell type and time point are not known. CDR3 DNA: TGTGCCACCGCTGTAGGACCCAGAACCGGGGAAGCTTTCTTT. Translation: CATAVGPRTGEAFF.